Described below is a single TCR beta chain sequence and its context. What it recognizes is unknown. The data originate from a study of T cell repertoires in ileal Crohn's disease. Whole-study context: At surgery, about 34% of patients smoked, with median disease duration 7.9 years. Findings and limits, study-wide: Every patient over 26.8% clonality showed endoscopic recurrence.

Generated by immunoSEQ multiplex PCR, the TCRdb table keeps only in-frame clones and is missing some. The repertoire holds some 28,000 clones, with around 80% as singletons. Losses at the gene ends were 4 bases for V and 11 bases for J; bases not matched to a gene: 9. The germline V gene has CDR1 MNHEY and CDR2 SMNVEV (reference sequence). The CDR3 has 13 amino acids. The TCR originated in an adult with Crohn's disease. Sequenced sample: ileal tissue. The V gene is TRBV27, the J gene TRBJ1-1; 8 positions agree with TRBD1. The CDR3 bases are TGTGCCAGCAGTTCGTTCTCAGGGGGCGAGGCTTTCTTT. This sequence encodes CASSSFSGGEAFF.